The clone carrying this T cell receptor (beta chain) was detected only a few times. V lost 5 bases and J 0 bases, leaving 26 bases between the germline ends. CDR1 is SNHLY and CDR2 is FYNNEI in the germline V gene. This CDR3 is built from 19 residues. The TCR beta library used iRepertoire HTBI primers with Arm-PCR amplification of CDR3. TCRdb independently ran MiXCR on the multiplex PCR reads; one entry per CDR3 protein. The sample holds under 400,000 distinct CDR3 sequences, approximately 15% seen once. The data stem from a study of regulatory T cells in long-lasting Graves disease. Time point meaning: newly diagnosed GD, antithyroid drugs for less than 3 months. The authors made the TCR library using RNA they extracted from PBMCs. The data were also submitted as part of a second study, on T cells in Graves' hyperthyroidism and ophthalmopathy.

V and J are TRBV2 and TRBJ2-7, with D unresolved. The clonotype comes from a man between 35 and 55 years old with Graves disease. This specimen was peripheral blood mononuclear cells (PBMCs), taken at new diagnosis, from a patient treated with antithyroid drugs. The CDR3 region has the DNA TGTGCCAGCAGTAGCAATCCGGCCCCGCAGCAGGATAGCTCCTACGAGCAGTACTTC. As protein: CASSSNPAPQQDSSYEQYF.